The 13 T cell receptor beta chains given below trace back to one sample, sequenced in a study of identical twins. MiXCR, run by TCRdb on the 5' RACE reads, gives a single entry per CDR3 protein. Here the sample spans about 470,000 distinct CDR3 sequences, about 24% being singletons. These data are also associated with another study on T cells expressing NK-cell markers.

The sequenced sample consisted of CD4+ T cells sorted from blood. Receptor source: a woman aged 18-30 years in good health.

The sample holds a few counts of this clonotype. The rearrangement joins TRBV5-1 to TRBJ1-1, with 9 nucleotides matching TRBD1. Germline CDR1 reads SGHRS; CDR2 reads YFSETQ. J was trimmed by 1 base and V by 4 bases; bases with no gene match: 5. CDR3 size: 15 residues. The CDR3 DNA is TGCGCCAGCAGCCCAGGGACAGGGAGGAACACTGAAGCTTTCTTT. This codes for CASSPGTGRNTEAFF.

In this sample, this clonotype turned up a few times. DNA of the CDR3: TGCGCCAGCAGCTGGCGGTCCGGGACTAGGGCCACAGATACGCAGTATTTT. Translated, it gives CASSWRSGTRATDTQYF. The rearrangement uses TRBV5-1 and TRBJ2-3; 8 bases are a match to TRBD2. The ends lost 3 bases at V and 2 bases at J; junction bases unmatched: 11. This CDR3 comprises 17 residues. Germline V gene data show CDR1 as SGHRS and CDR2 as YFSETQ. Using reference TRBV5-1 and TRBJ2-3 for the parts outside the CDR3, the full variable domain is KAGVTQTPRYLIKTRGQQVTLSCSPISGHRSVSWYQQTPGQGLQFLFEYFSETQRNKGNFPGRFSGRQFSNSRSEMNVSTLELGDSALYLCASSWRSGTRATDTQYFGPGTRLTVL.

CDR3 DNA sequence: TGTGCCAGCAGCTTGCAGCGGGAGGGGGGAAACATTCAGTACTTC. Its protein product is CASSLQREGGNIQYF. This chain joins TRBV7-2 and TRBJ2-4; 10 bases are a match to TRBD2. The germline gives CDR1 SGHTA, CDR2 FQGNSA. Losses at the gene ends were 3 bases for V and 6 bases for J; bases not matched to a gene: 5. The CDR3 contains 15 residues.

There are a few counts of this clonotype. The rearrangement uses TRBV12-3 or TRBV12-4 and TRBJ1-2; a possible D gene is TRBD1 (5 bases). V was trimmed by 3 bases and J by 4 bases, leaving 9 bases between them. This CDR3 comprises 13 residues. Here the CDR3 reads CASSFGTVYGYTF. CDR3 sequence (DNA): TGTGCCAGCAGTTTCGGGACTGTCTATGGCTACACCTTC.

This clonotype was detected a few times. The genes are TRBV27 and TRBJ2-7, with 7 bases identical to TRBD2. The length of the CDR3 is 12 residues. Per germline, CDR1 MNHEY and CDR2 SMNVEV (reference sequence). The CDR3 here is CVGGEDGYEQYF. The CDR3 DNA reads TGTGTGGGAGGGGAGGATGGCTACGAGCAGTACTTC.

This clonotype was picked up a small number of times. CDR3 residues: CASRKQGNQPQHF. The CDR3 bases are TGTGCCAGCAGAAAGCAGGGCAATCAGCCCCAGCATTTT. J is TRBJ1-5 and V is TRBV12-3 or TRBV12-4; D is ambiguous. Trimming pared 6 bases from V and 2 bases from J, leaving 8 bases between. The CDR3 is 13 residues long.

The rearrangement uses TRBV7-2 and TRBJ2-5, with 8 nucleotides matching TRBD2. Losses at the gene ends were 2 bases for V and 9 bases for J; bases not matched to a gene: 11. The germline V gene encodes CDR1 SGHTA and CDR2 FQGNSA. This CDR3 comprises 15 residues. The CDR3 region is CASSLLSAAGVPQYF. CDR3 DNA sequence: TGTGCCAGCAGCTTACTTAGCGCAGCGGGGGTCCCCCAGTACTTC.

A few counts support this clonotype. The gene calls are TRBV5-6 and TRBJ2-2; D is perhaps TRBD2 (6 bases). Trimming cost V 8 bases and J 3 bases, with 20 bases left between them. The germline V gene encodes CDR1 SGHDT and CDR2 YYEEEE. The CDR3 length is 16 residues. Here the CDR3 reads CASQDVRDSYTGELFF. The DNA of the CDR3 is TGTGCCAGTCAGGACGTACGGGACTCGTACACCGGGGAGCTGTTTTTT.

This chain connects TRBV6-1 to TRBJ2-3; TRBD2 matches at 9 bases. CDR1 is MNHNS, CDR2 SASEGT, per germline. The CDR3 extends over 17 amino acids. V shed 8 bases and J 4 bases; nucleotides not matched to a gene: 16. The CDR3 loop reads CASSPPPGLAKSDTQYF. The CDR3 DNA is TGTGCCAGCTCCCCCCCACCGGGACTAGCTAAGTCAGATACGCAGTATTTT.

This clonotype was seen ten or more times. The chain uses TRBV6-2 or TRBV6-3 and TRBJ1-1; unclear D gene. With 0 bases removed from V and 4 bases from J, the gap between germline ends came to 6 bases. This CDR3 is 13 amino acids long. The germline V gene has CDR1 MNHEY and CDR2 SVGEGT. CDR3 nucleotides: TGTGCCAGCAGTTACTCTATCGTCACTGAAGCTTTCTTT. It encodes CASSYSIVTEAFF.

This clonotype was seen a few times. The chain employs TRBV6-1 and TRBJ1-1; TRBD1 matches at 9 bases. Unmatched junction bases numbered 11, after V lost 7 bases and J lost 5 bases. Germline assignment: CDR1 MNHNS and CDR2 SASEGT. This CDR3 is built from 15 residues. CDR3 amino acids: CASISIGQGSTEAFF. DNA of the CDR3: TGTGCCAGCATCTCGATTGGACAGGGGAGTACTGAAGCTTTCTTT.

Many counts were recorded for this clonotype. The V and J genes are TRBV7-2 and TRBJ2-1, with 7 bases that match TRBD2. With 5 bases clipped from V and 10 bases from J, the junction kept 8 bases outside the gene matches. CDR3 length equals 13 residues. Germline V gene data show CDR1 as SGHTA and CDR2 as FQGNSA. DNA for the CDR3: TGTGCCAGCAGCGTCGGACTAGTAGGGGAGCAGTTCTTC. Translation gives CASSVGLVGEQFF.

This clonotype appeared many times. The chain links TRBV12-3 or TRBV12-4 to TRBJ2-5, with D perhaps given as TRBD1 or TRBD2 (5 bases each). The V end was cut by 1 base, the J end by 4 bases, with 7 bases between. The CDR3 is made up of 13 amino acids. CDR3 region: CASSLGGVETQYF. DNA for the CDR3: TGTGCCAGCAGTTTAGGAGGGGTAGAGACCCAGTACTTC.